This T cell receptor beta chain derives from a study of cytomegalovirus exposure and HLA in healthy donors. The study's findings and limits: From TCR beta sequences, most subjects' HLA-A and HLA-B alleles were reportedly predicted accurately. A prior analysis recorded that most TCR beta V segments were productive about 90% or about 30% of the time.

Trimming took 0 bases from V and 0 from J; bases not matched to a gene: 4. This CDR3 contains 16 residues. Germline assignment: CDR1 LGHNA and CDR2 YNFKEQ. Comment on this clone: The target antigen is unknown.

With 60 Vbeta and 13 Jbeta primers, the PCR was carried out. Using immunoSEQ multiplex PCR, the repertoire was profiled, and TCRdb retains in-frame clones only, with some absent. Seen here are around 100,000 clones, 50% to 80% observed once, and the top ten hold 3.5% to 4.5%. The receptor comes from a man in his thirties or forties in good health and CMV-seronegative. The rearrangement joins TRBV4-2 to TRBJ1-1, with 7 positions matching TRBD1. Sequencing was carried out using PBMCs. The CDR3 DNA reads TGTGCCAGCAGCCAAGATGGAGGACAGGTGAACACTGAAGCTTTCTTT. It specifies CASSQDGGQVNTEAFF.